This TCR beta chain was documented in a study of blood T cell repertoires in COVID-19. Study-level background: The origin of the acute and convalescent COVID-19 samples was the United States, Italy and Spain. In each case, the material was cDNA or gDNA derived from T cells, B-cell-depleted T cells, or PBMCs.

Trimming cost V 3 bases and J 7 bases, with 13 bases left between them. The germline gives CDR1 SGDLS, CDR2 YYNGEE. This CDR3 has 14 residues. Sequencing used immunoSEQ multiplex PCR; TCRdb keeps in-frame clones, though not all of them. Here the sample spans fewer than 130,000 clones, nearly 90% being singletons. The specimen sequenced was peripheral blood. The sequence was collected from a human donor in a cohort sampled during active COVID-19. V gene TRBV9 combines with J gene TRBJ1-4, with D hard to call. The CDR3 protein is CASSERVNSEKLFF. DNA of the CDR3: TGTGCCAGCAGCGAGAGGGTGAATTCTGAAAAACTGTTTTTT.